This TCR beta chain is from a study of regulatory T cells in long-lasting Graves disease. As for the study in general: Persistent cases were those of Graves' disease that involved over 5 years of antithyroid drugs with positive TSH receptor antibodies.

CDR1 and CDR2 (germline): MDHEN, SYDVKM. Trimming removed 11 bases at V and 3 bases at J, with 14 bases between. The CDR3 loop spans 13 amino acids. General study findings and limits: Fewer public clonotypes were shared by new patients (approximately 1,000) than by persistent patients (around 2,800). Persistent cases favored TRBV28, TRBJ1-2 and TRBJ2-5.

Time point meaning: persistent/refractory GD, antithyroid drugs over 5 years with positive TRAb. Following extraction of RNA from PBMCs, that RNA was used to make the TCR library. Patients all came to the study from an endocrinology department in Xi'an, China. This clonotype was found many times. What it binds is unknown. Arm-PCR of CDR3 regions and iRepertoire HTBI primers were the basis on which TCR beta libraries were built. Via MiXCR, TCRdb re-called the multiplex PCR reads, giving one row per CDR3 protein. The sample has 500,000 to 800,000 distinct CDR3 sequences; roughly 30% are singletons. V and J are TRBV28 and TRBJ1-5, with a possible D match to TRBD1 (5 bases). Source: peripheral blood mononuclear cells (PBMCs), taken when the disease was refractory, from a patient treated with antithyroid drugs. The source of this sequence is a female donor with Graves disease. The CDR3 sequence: CAEGTGNNQPQHF. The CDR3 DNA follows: TGTGCCGAAGGGACGGGAAACAATCAGCCCCAGCATTTT. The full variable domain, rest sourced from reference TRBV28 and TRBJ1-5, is DVKVTQSSRYLVKRTGEKVFLECVQDMDHENMFWYRQDPGLGLRLIYFSYDVKMKEKGDIPEGYSVSREKKERFSLILESASTNQTSMYLCAEGTGNNQPQHFGDGTRLSIL.